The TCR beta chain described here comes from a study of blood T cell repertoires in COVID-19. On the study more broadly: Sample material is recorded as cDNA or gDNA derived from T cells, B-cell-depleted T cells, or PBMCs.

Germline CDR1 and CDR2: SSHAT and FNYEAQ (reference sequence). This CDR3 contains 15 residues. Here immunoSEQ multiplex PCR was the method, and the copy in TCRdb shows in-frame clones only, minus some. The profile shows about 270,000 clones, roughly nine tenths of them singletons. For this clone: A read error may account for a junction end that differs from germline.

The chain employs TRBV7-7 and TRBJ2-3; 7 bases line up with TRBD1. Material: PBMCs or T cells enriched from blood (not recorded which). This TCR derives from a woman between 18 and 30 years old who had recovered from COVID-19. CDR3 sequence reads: CASSELGGGTDTQYF. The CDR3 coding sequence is TGTGCTAGCAGCGAACTAGGGGGCGGAACGGATACGCAGTATTTT.